Below, 7 T cell receptor beta chains from the same sample are listed, as sequenced in a study of blood T cell repertoires in COVID-19 (dated by TCRdb to 2020 to 2022). Library creation used the immunoSEQ multiplex PCR assay. In TCRdb, the immuneACCESS table is reduced to in-frame sequences with V and J assigned. These tables do not hold every clone; where another copy was compared, an unresolved V gene accounts for under half, and the others remain unexplained. Within this sample are hundreds of thousands of clones, with about nine tenths of them counted one time only. The top ten constitute about 6.9% of the sample. The specimen was peripheral blood. Receptors originate from a woman in her 50s with COVID-19, enrolled during active disease.

The chain recombines TRBV14 with TRBJ2-2, with D possibly being TRBD1 (7 bases). V was shortened by 1 base and J by 8 bases, with 11 bases between the two germline ends. Per germline, CDR1 SGHDN and CDR2 FVKESK. The CDR3 has 14 residues. CDR3 region: CASSQVQGTGELFF. The CDR3 region has the DNA TGTGCCAGCAGCCAAGTACAGGGGACTGGGGAGCTGTTTTTT.

The gene calls are TRBV2 and TRBJ2-3; the D is unclear. V gave up 6 bases and J gave up 9 bases, with 16 bases separating them. Germline V gene lookup returns CDR1 SNHLY and CDR2 FYNNEI. The CDR3 runs to 13 residues. CDR3 sequence reads: CASRFTTTETQYF. In DNA, the CDR3 is TGTGCCAGCAGATTTACCACGACGGAGACGCAGTATTTT.

This sequence joins TRBV24-1 and TRBJ2-7; a weak D match, TRBD2 (6 bases). Trimming removed 3 bases from V and 2 bases from J, with 16 bases in between. The length of the CDR3 is 16 residues. Germline CDR1 KGHDR, CDR2 SFDVKD. CDR3 amino acids: CATSDPGGSATYEQYF. As DNA, the CDR3 is TGTGCCACCAGTGATCCTGGGGGGAGCGCTACCTACGAGCAGTACTTC.

This sequence joins TRBV19 and TRBJ1-6, with D maybe TRBD1 (5 bases). The V end was cut by 7 bases, the J end by 13 bases, with 17 bases between. Germline loops: CDR1 LNHDA, CDR2 SQIVND (reference sequence). CDR3 length equals 13 residues. The CDR3 DNA reads as TGTGCCAGTAAACGAGACAGTGTTAGTCCCCTCCACTTT. Its translation: CASKRDSVSPLHF.

The rearrangement links TRBV15 to TRBJ2-7; a possible D gene is TRBD1 (6 bases). CDR1 and CDR2 (germline): LNHNV, YYDKDF (reference sequence). The length of the CDR3 is 16 residues. V lost 0 bases and J lost 0, with 12 bases in between. The CDR3 coding sequence is TGTGCCACCAGCAGAGAATACAGGGCCCTCTCCTACGAGCAGTACTTC. Protein product: CATSREYRALSYEQYF.

The V and J genes are TRBV5-1 and TRBJ1-2; D gene uncertain. Trimming left V 6 bases short and J 2 bases short, with 14 bases between. The germline V gene has CDR1 SGHRS and CDR2 YFSETQ. The CDR3 runs 14 residues. The CDR3 loop reads CASTSLEGNYGYTF. CDR3 DNA sequence: TGCGCCAGCACCTCACTCGAGGGAAACTATGGCTACACCTTC.

This clone has only one observation. The rearrangement joins TRBV7-9 to TRBJ2-7, with D perhaps matching TRBD2 (5 bases). This CDR3 is 13 amino acids long. Trimming removed 0 bases from V and 4 bases from J, with 7 bases in between. Germline CDR1 SEHNR, CDR2 FQNEAQ (reference sequence). The CDR3 loop reads CASSLAGDYEQYF. The CDR3 nucleotides read TGTGCCAGCAGCTTAGCCGGGGATTACGAGCAGTACTTC.